The sequence of this T cell receptor (beta chain) was determined in a study of blood T cell repertoires in COVID-19. Study-level information: Donors in the United States, Italy and Spain gave samples during acute or convalescent COVID-19. T cells, B-cell-depleted T cells, or PBMCs supplied cDNA or gDNA.

Trimming left V 4 bases short and J 1 base short, with 11 bases between. The CDR3 spans 13 residues. Germline CDR1 reads SQVTM; CDR2 reads ANQGSEA. The data were produced by immunoSEQ multiplex PCR, yet TCRdb's version contains in-frame clones alone and is incomplete. The table has 150,000 to 200,000 clones, 65% to 85% seen once; the top ten hold approximately 11%. The sequence came from a man aged 55-75 years with active or convalescent COVID-19. Specimen: peripheral blood. The chain recombines TRBV29-1 with TRBJ2-7; weak D call: TRBD2 (5 bases). The CDR3 protein is CSVVEAASYEQYF. The CDR3 nucleotides are TGCAGCGTTGTGGAGGCGGCTTCCTACGAGCAGTACTTC.